Listed below are T cell receptor beta chains from one sample, sequenced in a study of cytomegalovirus exposure and HLA in healthy donors. TCRdb keeps only in-frame clones here, not all; method: immunoSEQ multiplex PCR. The data hold around 85,000 clones, with around 77% observed a single time. The sample taken for sequencing was PBMCs. The receptors were sampled from a man between 25 and 39 years old in good health and CMV-seronegative. Each CDR3 is given with its conserved first and last residue. Each record gives: V gene, clone size, D gene, J gene, CDR3 protein, CDR3 DNA. The D gene is left open where the match is weak. Size values are once, few and many counts, or a class for expanded clones, and some rows have none.

v_gene: TRBV11-1; abundance: NA; d_gene: NA; j_gene: TRBJ1-1; CDR3aa: CASSSTGIRSTEAFF; CDR3nt: TGTGCCAGCAGCTCTACCGGGATTCGTTCCACTGAAGCTTTCTTT
v_gene: TRBV5-1; abundance: NA; d_gene: TRBD2; j_gene: TRBJ2-5; CDR3aa: CASSYLGLAYQETQYF; CDR3nt: TGCGCCAGCAGCTACTTGGGACTAGCGTATCAAGAGACCCAGTACTTC
v_gene: TRBV2; abundance: NA; d_gene: TRBD1; j_gene: TRBJ1-2; CDR3aa: CASRGTGVGYTF; CDR3nt: TGTGCCAGCAGAGGGACAGGGGTCGGCTACACCTTC
v_gene: TRBV4-3; abundance: NA; d_gene: NA; j_gene: TRBJ1-5; CDR3aa: CASSHDTGIPPQHF; CDR3nt: TGCGCCAGCAGCCATGATACAGGGATCCCCCCCCAGCATTTT
v_gene: TRBV5-4; abundance: NA; d_gene: TRBD2; j_gene: TRBJ2-5; CDR3aa: CASSYASGQETQYF; CDR3nt: TGTGCCAGCAGCTATGCTAGCGGTCAAGAGACCCAGTACTTC
v_gene: TRBV7-8; abundance: once; d_gene: TRBD1; j_gene: TRBJ1-2; CDR3aa: CASSKQGAYYGYTF; CDR3nt: TGTGCCAGCAGCAAACAGGGGGCCTACTATGGCTACACCTTC
v_gene: TRBV6-1; abundance: few; d_gene: TRBD2; j_gene: TRBJ2-7; CDR3aa: CASSEEGASGYEQYF; CDR3nt: TGTGCCAGCAGTGAAGAAGGGGCTAGCGGATACGAGCAGTACTTC
v_gene: TRBV30; abundance: NA; d_gene: NA; j_gene: TRBJ2-1; CDR3aa: CAWGEGLRDEQFF; CDR3nt: TGTGCCTGGGGTGAGGGCCTGAGGGATGAGCAGTTCTTC
v_gene: TRBV6-1; abundance: NA; d_gene: NA; j_gene: TRBJ2-7; CDR3aa: CASSEKGGVRGDEQYF; CDR3nt: TGTGCCAGCAGTGAAAAGGGCGGGGTTCGTGGGGACGAGCAGTACTTC
v_gene: TRBV6-7; abundance: NA; d_gene: NA; j_gene: TRBJ2-7; CDR3aa: CASSYSYIQGPYEQYF; CDR3nt: TGTGCCAGCAGTTACTCCTATATACAGGGTCCCTACGAGCAGTACTTC
v_gene: TRBV19; abundance: NA; d_gene: TRBD1; j_gene: TRBJ1-5; CDR3aa: CASSIGTGWDQPQHF; CDR3nt: TGTGCCAGTAGTATAGGGACAGGGTGGGATCAGCCCCAGCATTTT
v_gene: TRBV18; abundance: NA; d_gene: NA; j_gene: TRBJ1-5; CDR3aa: CASSFEVNSNQPQHF; CDR3nt: TGTGCCAGCTCGTTTGAGGTGAATAGCAATCAGCCCCAGCATTTT
v_gene: TRBV5-4; abundance: NA; d_gene: NA; j_gene: TRBJ1-1; CDR3aa: CASSGSGTEAFF; CDR3nt: TGTGCCAGCAGCGGGTCGGGGACTGAAGCTTTCTTT
v_gene: TRBV9; abundance: NA; d_gene: NA; j_gene: TRBJ1-5; CDR3aa: CASSPGWDSNQPQHF; CDR3nt: TGTGCCAGCAGCCCGGGGTGGGATAGCAATCAGCCCCAGCATTTT
v_gene: TRBV6-5; abundance: NA; d_gene: NA; j_gene: TRBJ2-1; CDR3aa: CASTLAATSYNEQFF; CDR3nt: TGTGCCAGCACCTTAGCGGCAACTTCCTACAATGAGCAGTTCTTC
v_gene: TRBV19; abundance: NA; d_gene: NA; j_gene: TRBJ1-4; CDR3aa: CASSRGLGGNEKLFF; CDR3nt: TGTGCCAGTAGTAGGGGACTGGGGGGGAATGAAAAACTGTTTTTT
v_gene: TRBV4-1; abundance: NA; d_gene: TRBD1; j_gene: TRBJ2-3; CDR3aa: CASSPPGTGVVADTQYF; CDR3nt: TGCGCCAGCAGCCCCCCTGGGACAGGGGTAGTCGCAGATACGCAGTATTTT
v_gene: TRBV25-1; abundance: NA; d_gene: TRBD1; j_gene: TRBJ2-7; CDR3aa: CASSDQGTAALLGQYF; CDR3nt: TGTGCCAGCAGTGACCAGGGGACAGCCGCCCTCCTCGGGCAGTACTTC
v_gene: TRBV30; abundance: NA; d_gene: NA; j_gene: TRBJ2-7; CDR3aa: CAWSGVDEQYF; CDR3nt: TGTGCCTGGAGTGGCGTGGACGAGCAGTACTTC
v_gene: TRBV5-6; abundance: NA; d_gene: TRBD1; j_gene: TRBJ1-3; CDR3aa: CASSLDRVSGNTIYF; CDR3nt: TGTGCCAGCAGCCTTGACAGGGTTTCTGGAAACACCATATATTTT
v_gene: TRBV2; abundance: NA; d_gene: TRBD1; j_gene: TRBJ2-4; CDR3aa: CASSGTDVGKNIQYF; CDR3nt: TGTGCCAGCAGCGGGACAGACGTGGGCAAAAACATTCAGTACTTC
v_gene: TRBV2; abundance: NA; d_gene: NA; j_gene: TRBJ2-1; CDR3aa: CASSIRTAAYNEQFF; CDR3nt: TGTGCCAGCAGTATTCGGACAGCAGCTTACAATGAGCAGTTCTTC
v_gene: TRBV6-1; abundance: NA; d_gene: NA; j_gene: TRBJ1-1; CDR3aa: CASSGRITEAFF; CDR3nt: TGTGCCAGCAGTGGGAGGATCACTGAAGCTTTCTTT
v_gene: TRBV10-3; abundance: NA; d_gene: NA; j_gene: TRBJ1-2; CDR3aa: CAISERQVPRGYTF; CDR3nt: TGTGCCATCAGTGAAAGACAGGTCCCCAGGGGCTACACCTTC
v_gene: TRBV29-1; abundance: NA; d_gene: TRBD1; j_gene: TRBJ1-4; CDR3aa: CSVAGTGSTNEKLFF; CDR3nt: TGCAGCGTGGCCGGGACAGGATCCACTAATGAAAAACTGTTTTTT
v_gene: TRBV10-3; abundance: NA; d_gene: TRBD2; j_gene: TRBJ2-5; CDR3aa: CAIKGLEETQYF; CDR3nt: TGTGCCATCAAGGGACTAGAGGAGACCCAGTACTTC
v_gene: TRBV12-5; abundance: NA; d_gene: NA; j_gene: TRBJ1-2; CDR3aa: CASVTGTNYGYTF; CDR3nt: TGTGCTAGTGTTACAGGGACCAACTATGGCTACACCTTC
v_gene: TRBV19; abundance: NA; d_gene: NA; j_gene: TRBJ2-2; CDR3aa: CASSIGTNTGELFF; CDR3nt: TGTGCCAGTAGTATAGGGACAAACACCGGGGAGCTGTTTTTT
v_gene: TRBV28; abundance: NA; d_gene: TRBD1; j_gene: TRBJ2-5; CDR3aa: CASSLPGDRGRETQYF; CDR3nt: TGTGCCAGCAGTTTACCAGGGGACAGGGGGCGAGAGACCCAGTACTTC
v_gene: TRBV4-1; abundance: NA; d_gene: NA; j_gene: TRBJ2-3; CDR3aa: CASSQGAVSADTQYF; CDR3nt: TGCGCCAGCAGCCAAGGTGCGGTATCGGCAGATACGCAGTATTTT
v_gene: TRBV11-2; abundance: NA; d_gene: TRBD1; j_gene: TRBJ2-3; CDR3aa: CASSLVWTGADTQYF; CDR3nt: TGTGCCAGCAGCTTAGTGTGGACAGGGGCAGATACGCAGTATTTT
v_gene: TRBV6-5; abundance: few; d_gene: TRBD1; j_gene: TRBJ2-7; CDR3aa: CASRRGQGHYEQYF; CDR3nt: TGTGCCAGCAGGCGTGGACAGGGGCACTACGAGCAGTACTTC
v_gene: TRBV7-2; abundance: once; d_gene: NA; j_gene: TRBJ2-5; CDR3aa: CASSLLTIQGLGETQYF; CDR3nt: TGTGCCAGCAGCTTACTGACGATCCAGGGTTTGGGTGAGACCCAGTACTTC
v_gene: TRBV5-8; abundance: NA; d_gene: TRBD1; j_gene: TRBJ1-5; CDR3aa: CASSIQGALSNQPQHF; CDR3nt: TGTGCCAGCAGCATTCAGGGGGCCTTGAGCAATCAGCCCCAGCATTTT
v_gene: TRBV5-1; abundance: few; d_gene: NA; j_gene: TRBJ2-5; CDR3aa: CASSLGESRETQYF; CDR3nt: TGCGCCAGCAGCTTGGGAGAGAGTCGAGAGACCCAGTACTTC
v_gene: TRBV6-5; abundance: NA; d_gene: NA; j_gene: TRBJ2-1; CDR3aa: CASSFSQDSGDNEQFF; CDR3nt: TGTGCCAGCAGTTTCTCCCAGGACAGTGGCGACAATGAGCAGTTCTTC
v_gene: TRBV4-3; abundance: NA; d_gene: TRBD1; j_gene: TRBJ2-1; CDR3aa: CASSQDPTQGDEQFF; CDR3nt: TGCGCCAGCAGCCAAGATCCCACTCAGGGGGATGAGCAGTTCTTC
v_gene: TRBV6-1; abundance: NA; d_gene: NA; j_gene: TRBJ1-2; CDR3aa: CASSPTEPFYGYTF; CDR3nt: TGTGCCAGCAGCCCGACAGAACCCTTCTATGGCTACACCTTC
v_gene: TRBV5-8; abundance: few; d_gene: NA; j_gene: TRBJ1-3; CDR3aa: CASSFGPFDTIYF; CDR3nt: TGTGCCAGCAGCTTTGGGCCTTTTGACACCATATATTTT
v_gene: TRBV2; abundance: NA; d_gene: NA; j_gene: TRBJ2-6; CDR3aa: CASRTIAASSGANVLTF; CDR3nt: TGTGCCAGCAGGACAATAGCGGCAAGCTCTGGGGCCAACGTCCTGACTTTC
v_gene: TRBV30; abundance: NA; d_gene: NA; j_gene: TRBJ1-6; CDR3aa: CAWSRTDNNSPLHF; CDR3nt: TGTGCCTGGAGTCGGACAGATAATAATTCACCCCTCCACTTT
v_gene: TRBV15; abundance: few; d_gene: NA; j_gene: TRBJ1-3; CDR3aa: CATEGGFGNTIYF; CDR3nt: TGTGCCACCGAAGGGGGATTTGGAAACACCATATATTTT
v_gene: TRBV27; abundance: NA; d_gene: NA; j_gene: TRBJ2-2; CDR3aa: CASSSPGQLDTGELFF; CDR3nt: TGTGCCAGCAGTTCTCCCGGACAGCTTGACACCGGGGAGCTGTTTTTT
v_gene: TRBV19; abundance: NA; d_gene: NA; j_gene: TRBJ1-5; CDR3aa: CASSIGRRTVDQPQHF; CDR3nt: TGTGCCAGTAGTATAGGACGCCGGACAGTGGATCAGCCCCAGCATTTT
v_gene: TRBV7-9; abundance: few; d_gene: NA; j_gene: TRBJ2-7; CDR3aa: CASSLTYGLHEQYF; CDR3nt: TGTGCCAGCAGCCTAACCTACGGACTCCACGAGCAGTACTTC
v_gene: TRBV7-2; abundance: NA; d_gene: TRBD1; j_gene: TRBJ2-7; CDR3aa: CASSYLPGTGAYEQYF; CDR3nt: TGTGCCAGCAGCTACCTCCCCGGGACAGGGGCCTACGAGCAGTACTTC